This TCR beta chain was observed in a study of T-cell reconstitution after alpha-beta-depleted transplantation in children. Construction of the TCRbeta library involved unique molecular identifiers. TCRdb reprocessed the PCR reads with MiXCR, giving one entry per CDR3 protein. This repertoire shows about 540,000 distinct CDR3 sequences, 27% found once; its top ten account for about a third. This clonotype was observed a few times. Germline lookup yields CDR1 SGHRS and CDR2 YFSETQ. Trimming at V came to 7 bases and at J to 2 bases, leaving 5 bases not matched to a gene. The CDR3 contains 16 residues. Sequencing was performed on PBMCs, taken before TCRalphabeta/CD19-depleted stem cell transplant. This clonotype was sampled from a boy younger than two with Wiskott-Aldrich syndrome, due to receive a stem cell transplant. The chain is built from TRBV5-1 and TRBJ2-2; 13 nucleotides line up with TRBD2. This CDR3 reads CASLGLAGENTGELFF. The CDR3 DNA is TGCGCCAGCCTCGGACTAGCGGGAGAAAACACCGGGGAGCTGTTTTTT. The complete variable domain, with remaining parts taken from reference TRBV5-1 and TRBJ2-2, reads KAGVTQTPRYLIKTRGQQVTLSCSPISGHRSVSWYQQTPGQGLQFLFEYFSETQRNKGNFPGRFSGRQFSNSRSEMNVSTLELGDSALYLCASLGLAGENTGELFFGEGSRLTVL.